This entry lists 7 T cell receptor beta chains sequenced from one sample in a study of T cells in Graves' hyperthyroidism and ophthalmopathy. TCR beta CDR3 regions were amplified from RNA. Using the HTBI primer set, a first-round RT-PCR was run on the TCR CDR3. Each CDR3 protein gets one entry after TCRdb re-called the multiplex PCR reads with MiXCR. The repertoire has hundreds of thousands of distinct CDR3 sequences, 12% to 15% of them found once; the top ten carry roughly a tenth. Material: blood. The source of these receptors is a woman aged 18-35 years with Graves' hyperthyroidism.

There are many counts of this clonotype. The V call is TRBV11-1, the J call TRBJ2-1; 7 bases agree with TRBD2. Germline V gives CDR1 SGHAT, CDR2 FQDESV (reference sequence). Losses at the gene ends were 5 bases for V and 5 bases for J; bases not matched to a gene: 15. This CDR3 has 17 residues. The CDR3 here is CASSPGVREAQNNEQFF. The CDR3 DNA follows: TGTGCCAGCAGCCCAGGAGTTCGGGAGGCCCAGAACAATGAGCAGTTCTTC.

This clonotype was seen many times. The DNA of the CDR3 is TGTGCCAGCAGTGATGTGGCTAGCGGGGGGTCACGCGAGCAGTACTTC. It codes for CASSDVASGGSREQYF. V and J are TRBV2 and TRBJ2-7, with 11 nucleotides matching TRBD2. The CDR3 has 16 amino acids. The germline gives CDR1 SNHLY, CDR2 FYNNEI. J gave up 6 bases and V 3 bases, and 10 bases lay outside the gene matches. The entire variable domain, with the rest obtained from reference TRBV2 and TRBJ2-7, is as follows: EPEVTQTPSHQVTQMGQEVILRCVPISNHLYFYWYRQILGQKVEFLVSFYNNEISEKSEIFDDQFSVERPDGSNFTLKIRSTKLEDSAMYFCASSDVASGGSREQYFGPGTRLTVT.

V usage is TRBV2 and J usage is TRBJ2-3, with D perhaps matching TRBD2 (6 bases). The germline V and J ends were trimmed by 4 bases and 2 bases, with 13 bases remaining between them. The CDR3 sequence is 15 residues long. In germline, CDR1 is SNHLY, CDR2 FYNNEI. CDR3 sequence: CASSVSGRDTDTQYF. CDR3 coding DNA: TGTGCCAGCAGTGTTAGCGGAAGGGACACAGATACGCAGTATTTT.

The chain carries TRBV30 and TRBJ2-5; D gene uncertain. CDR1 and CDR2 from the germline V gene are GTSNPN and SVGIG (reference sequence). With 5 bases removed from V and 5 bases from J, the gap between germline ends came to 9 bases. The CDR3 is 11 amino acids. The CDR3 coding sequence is TGTGCCTGGGGGCCGGTCGAGACCCAGTACTTC. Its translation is CAWGPVETQYF.

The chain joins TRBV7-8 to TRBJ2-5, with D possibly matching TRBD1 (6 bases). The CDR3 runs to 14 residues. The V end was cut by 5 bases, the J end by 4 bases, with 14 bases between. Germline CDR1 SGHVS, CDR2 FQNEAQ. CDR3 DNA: TGTGCCAGCAGCCATGATATGACAGGAGAGACCCAGTACTTC. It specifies CASSHDMTGETQYF.

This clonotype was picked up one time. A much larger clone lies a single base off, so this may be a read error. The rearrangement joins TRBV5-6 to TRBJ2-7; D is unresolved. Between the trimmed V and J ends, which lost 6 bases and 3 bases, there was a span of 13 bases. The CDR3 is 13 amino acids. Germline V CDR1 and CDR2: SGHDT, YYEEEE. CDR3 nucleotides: TGTGCCAGCACTTCGGACGGAGACTACGAGCAGTACTTC. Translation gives CASTSDGDYEQYF.

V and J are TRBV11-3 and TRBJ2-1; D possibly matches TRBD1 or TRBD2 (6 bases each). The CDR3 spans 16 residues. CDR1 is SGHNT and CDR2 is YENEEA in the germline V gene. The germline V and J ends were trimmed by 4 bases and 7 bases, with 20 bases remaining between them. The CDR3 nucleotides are TGTGCCAGCAGCTCCCCAGCGGAGGGGGGTATGAATGAGCAGTTCTTC. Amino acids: CASSSPAEGGMNEQFF.